Sequencing of this TCR beta chain was carried out in a study of blood T cell repertoires in COVID-19. The protocol was immunoSEQ multiplex PCR, while the TCRdb copy is restricted to in-frame clones and leaves out a portion. The sample lists some 300,000 clones, approximately 89% seen once, with roughly 2.9% in the top ten. All enrollees were roughly 18 to 89 years old and from around 25 US areas. The CDR3 is made up of 14 amino acids. Germline CDR1 is MDHEN and CDR2 is SYDVKM. Germline trimming cut 3 bases from V and 11 bases from J; bases unmatched to any gene: 12. The chain carries TRBV28 and TRBJ1-2, with TRBD1 matching 7 bases. The sequenced material came from PBMCs or T cells enriched from blood (not recorded which). The receptor's source is a woman aged 45-65 years who had been exposed to COVID-19. In nucleotides, the CDR3 is TGTGCCAGCAGTTTTGGGGACAGTGGGGTGGGTTACACCTTC. Translating gives CASSFGDSGVGYTF.